This T cell receptor beta chain was documented in a study of shared clonotypes between healthy human individuals. V was trimmed by 8 bases and J by 0 bases, leaving 7 bases between them. There are 12 residues in the CDR3. CDR1 and CDR2 from the germline V gene are MDHEN and SYDVKM. This clone appeared a few times. Deep-level assay runs were performed. The protocol was immunoSEQ multiplex PCR, while the TCRdb copy is restricted to in-frame clones and leaves out a portion. The repertoire holds approximately 2,300,000 clones, with approximately 90% as singletons. Sequences were obtained from naive CD4+ T cells from PBMCs. The sample's subset: CD45RA+ positively selected. This chain links TRBV28 with TRBJ1-1, with unresolved D. The TCR originated in a man between 18 and 29 years old in good health. Some clones in this sample may be carry-over from other donors' samples. CDR3 DNA sequence: TGTGCCAGCGGCCCCTTGAACACTGAAGCTTTCTTT. It specifies CASGPLNTEAFF.